The 32 T cell receptor beta chains below all came from one sample that was sequenced in a study of blood T cells in healthy people across ages. Primers used in a second PCR of about 6 to 11 cycles were a sample-barcoded 5' primer and a J-beta primer mix. TCRdb called the 5' RACE reads again in MiXCR, with one record for every CDR3 protein. This sample carries 1.5 million to 2 million distinct CDR3 sequences, about 50% of them seen once, and the ten largest clones take approximately 2.1%. Material: blood. The receptors come from a woman in her 40s in good health.

This clonotype was recorded only once. The chain is built from TRBV9 and TRBJ2-7, with D unclear. Germline V gives CDR1 SGDLS, CDR2 YYNGEE. Trimming stripped 3 bases from V and 0 bases from J, with 13 bases between. This CDR3 region has 15 residues. The CDR3 coding sequence is TGTGCCAGCAGCGCCCATGGGTGGGGCTCCTACGAGCAGTACTTC. It yields the protein CASSAHGWGSYEQYF.

This clonotype showed up just a few times. The chain has TRBV4-3 and TRBJ2-1; TRBD2 matches 8 bases. Trimming cost V 0 bases and J 15 bases; bases outside gene matches: 4. The CDR3 runs to 12 residues. CDR1 LGHNA and CDR2 YSLEER come from the germline V gene. CDR3 bases: TGCGCCAGCAGCCAAGATAGCAGCGGGGGGTTCTTC. This encodes CASSQDSSGGFF.

This clonotype was observed a handful of times. The rearrangement links TRBV20-1 to TRBJ2-6; D is unclear. Trimming pared 2 bases from V and 2 bases from J, leaving 7 bases between. This CDR3 spans 14 amino acids. Germline CDR1 reads DFQATT; CDR2 reads SNEGSKA (reference sequence). The CDR3 bases are TGCAGTGCTAGACTCTATACTGGGGCCAACGTCCTGACTTTC. This sequence encodes CSARLYTGANVLTF.

The gene calls are TRBV20-1 and TRBJ1-1; 9 bases fit TRBD1. Trimming took 3 bases from V and 2 from J; bases not matched to a gene: 4. The CDR3 has 14 residues. From germline, CDR1 is DFQATT and CDR2 SNEGSKA (reference sequence). CDR3 DNA sequence: TGCAGTGCTAGTTTACAGGGGGCAAACACTGAAGCTTTCTTT. Encoded protein: CSASLQGANTEAFF.

This sequence joins TRBV6-1 and TRBJ2-3, with 11 bases lining up with TRBD2. With 6 bases clipped from V and 2 bases from J, the junction kept 7 bases outside the gene matches. CDR1 is MNHNS, CDR2 SASEGT, per germline. There are 16 residues in the CDR3. The CDR3 is CASSHTSGGYTDTQYF. CDR3 DNA sequence: TGTGCCAGCAGCCATACTAGCGGGGGATACACAGATACGCAGTATTTT.

This chain connects TRBV14 to TRBJ2-3; tentative D call: TRBD2 (5 bases). CDR1 is SGHDN, CDR2 FVKESK, per germline. This CDR3 comprises 11 residues. V was shortened by 3 bases and J by 9 bases, with 7 bases between the two germline ends. The CDR3 DNA reads as TGTGCCAGCAGCCATGAGGGCACGCAGTATTTT. Protein: CASSHEGTQYF.

Notes on this clonotype: The junction departs from the called germline gene at one end, perhaps through a read error. The rearrangement uses TRBV7-2 and TRBJ1-1; D gene unclear. CDR1 SGHTA and CDR2 FQGNSA come from the germline V gene. The CDR3 runs to 13 residues. This CDR3 reads CASSVARLAEAFF. The DNA for the CDR3 is TGTGCCAGCAGCGTAGCCAGATTGGCTGAAGCTTTCTTT.

Only a few counts were recorded for this clonotype. V is TRBV5-1 and J is TRBJ1-2; a possible D gene is TRBD1 (5 bases). Germline CDR1 SGHRS, CDR2 YFSETQ. The CDR3 loop spans 15 amino acids. V was clipped by 5 bases and J by 8 bases, with 22 bases between them. CDR3 nucleotides: TGCGCCAGCAGGAGAGGCGACGGGACCGAGGGGGGCTACACCTTC. Protein: CASRRGDGTEGGYTF.

V is TRBV6-5 and J is TRBJ2-1; the D gene is possibly TRBD1 (6 bases). The CDR3 covers 14 residues. The germline V and J ends were trimmed by 4 bases and 6 bases, with 13 bases remaining between them. Per the germline V gene, CDR1 is MNHEY and CDR2 is SVGAGI. CDR3 loop: CASSFDRISNEQFF. The CDR3 DNA follows: TGTGCCAGCAGTTTCGACAGGATTTCCAATGAGCAGTTCTTC.

A word on this clonotype: The junction and the germline gene differ at one end; a read error may be behind it. This sequence joins TRBV27 and TRBJ2-5, with 7 positions matching TRBD2. CDR3 length equals 16 residues. The germline V gene has CDR1 MNHEY and CDR2 SMNVEV (reference sequence). CDR3 sequence reads: CASSSNRVGRSEAQYF. The DNA of the CDR3 is TGTGCCAGCAGCTCTAACCGGGTCGGGAGGTCAGAGGCCCAGTACTTC.

This clonotype was counted a few times. V and J are TRBV5-1 and TRBJ2-1; 11 bases agree with TRBD2. CDR1 is SGHRS and CDR2 is YFSETQ in the germline V gene. The CDR3 covers 17 residues. Unmatched junction bases numbered 5, after V lost 0 bases and J lost 3 bases. The CDR3 sequence is CASSLAASGGYYNEQFF. The CDR3 DNA follows: TGCGCCAGCAGCTTGGCCGCTAGCGGGGGGTACTACAATGAGCAGTTCTTC.

The chain combines TRBV21-1 with TRBJ2-7; the table's D call of TRBD2 was not tested on the DNA. TRBV21-1 is reported as a pseudogene. This CDR3 comprises 18 residues. CDR3 sequence: CASSKVRGAFSSVCEQYF. The CDR3 DNA sequence: TGTGCCAGCAGCAAAGTTCGGGGGGCCTTTTCATCGGTGTGCGAGCAGTACTTC.

The chain has TRBV7-2 and TRBJ1-1, with D unresolved. Germline-derived CDR1 and CDR2 are SGHTA and FQGNSA. Trimming pared 5 bases from V and 5 bases from J, leaving 15 bases between. The CDR3 has 14 amino acids. CDR3 sequence reads: CASSPPPLGTEAFF. DNA of the CDR3: TGTGCCAGCAGCCCCCCCCCTCTGGGGACTGAAGCTTTCTTT.

The CDR3 region has the DNA TGTGCCAGCAGTGCCCCTTACCGGGGGGTTCAAGAGACCCAGTACTTC. This gives the protein CASSAPYRGVQETQYF. This rearrangement joins TRBV6-6 to TRBJ2-5; 7 bases are shared with TRBD2. The CDR3 consists of 16 residues. With V trimmed by 5 bases and J by 2 bases, 11 bases remained unmatched. Germline lookup yields CDR1 MNHNY and CDR2 SVGAGI (reference sequence).

On this clonotype itself: At one end the junction does not follow the germline gene, possibly because of a read error. J is TRBJ2-7 and V is TRBV5-1; D is unresolved. CDR1 and CDR2 (germline): SGHRS, YFSETQ. This CDR3 contains 14 residues. The CDR3 bases are TGCGCCAGCAGCTTGTCGGCAACCACCTACGAACAGTACTTC. Its protein is CASSLSATTYEQYF.

The chain employs TRBV7-2 and TRBJ2-1; D tentatively reads TRBD1 or TRBD2 (5 bases each). The CDR3 is 13 residues long. Trimming took 1 base from V and 9 from J, leaving 10 bases between them. The germline gives CDR1 SGHTA, CDR2 FQGNSA. The CDR3 protein is CASSLVGVPEQFF. The CDR3 nucleotides read TGTGCCAGCAGCTTAGTGGGGGTTCCTGAGCAGTTCTTC.

For the CDR3, the DNA is TGCGCCAGCAGCCAAGAGGGGGGACTACGGGAGCAGTACTTC. It codes for CASSQEGGLREQYF. The J gene is TRBJ2-4, the V gene TRBV4-1; 7 nucleotides agree with TRBD2. The J segment lost 13 bases and the V segment lost 0 bases, leaving 9 bases of the junction unmatched. The germline V gene has CDR1 MGHRA and CDR2 YSYEKL. The CDR3 covers 14 residues.

This sequence joins TRBV3-1 and TRBJ2-5; 7 nucleotides agree with TRBD1. With V trimmed by 0 bases and J by 5 bases, 6 bases remained unmatched. The CDR3 has 15 residues. The V gene's germline CDR1 is LGHDT and CDR2 YNNKEL (reference sequence). The chain's CDR3 is CASSQDIGRGETQYF. CDR3 sequence (DNA): TGTGCCAGCAGCCAAGATATCGGCAGGGGGGAGACCCAGTACTTC.

The chain couples TRBV2 to TRBJ2-3; TRBD2 might be the D (7 bases). With 6 bases removed from V and 0 bases from J, the gap between germline ends came to 16 bases. The germline V gene encodes CDR1 SNHLY and CDR2 FYNNEI. CDR3 length: 16 amino acids. The chain's CDR3 is CASSRRAGASTDTQYF. As DNA, the CDR3 is TGTGCCAGCAGCCGGAGGGCGGGGGCTAGCACAGATACGCAGTATTTT.

The V and J genes are TRBV4-3 and TRBJ2-3; possibly TRBD2 for D (6 bases). Germline CDR1 reads LGHNA; CDR2 reads YSLEER. V was shortened by 0 bases and J by 2 bases, with 15 bases between the two germline ends. The CDR3 extends over 17 amino acids. The CDR3 is CASSQEHFGGFTDTQYF. CDR3 DNA: TGCGCCAGCAGCCAAGAGCACTTCGGGGGATTCACAGATACGCAGTATTTT.

The V and J genes are TRBV20-1 and TRBJ2-7; D remains ambiguous. Trimming pared 3 bases from V and 4 bases from J, leaving 10 bases between. Looked up from germline, CDR1 is DFQATT and CDR2 is SNEGSKA (reference sequence). The CDR3 is 12 amino acids. The CDR3 is CSASGRKYEQYF. For the CDR3, the DNA is TGCAGTGCTAGCGGCAGGAAATACGAGCAGTACTTC.

The V call is TRBV12-3 or TRBV12-4, the J call TRBJ2-3; D is possibly TRBD2 (7 bases). The CDR3 extends over 17 amino acids. V dropped 1 base and J dropped 1 base, with 15 bases sitting between them. The DNA of the CDR3 is TGTGCCAGCAGTTTAGATGGCGGCGGGGGCGGCACAGATACGCAGTATTTT. Residues: CASSLDGGGGGTDTQYF.

This clonotype turned up a few times. The V call is TRBV6-5, the J call TRBJ2-3; D ambiguous. CDR3 size: 13 residues. In germline, CDR1 is MNHEY, CDR2 SVGAGI. Trimming cost V 8 bases and J 1 base, with 10 bases left between them. The CDR3 spells CASRVDGTDTQYF. The CDR3 DNA follows: TGTGCCAGCCGTGTGGACGGCACAGATACGCAGTATTTT.

This clonotype was seen a single time. DNA for the CDR3: TGTGCCACTACTAGGGCAATGGTAGGCAATGAGCAGTTCTTC. Its protein product is CATTRAMVGNEQFF. The chain recombines TRBV6-5 with TRBJ2-1; a weak D match, TRBD2 (5 bases). V lost 10 bases to trimming and J lost 6 bases, with 19 bases between them. Germline V gives CDR1 MNHEY, CDR2 SVGAGI. The length of the CDR3 is 14 residues.

The gene calls are TRBV9 and TRBJ2-5; D possibly uses TRBD1 or TRBD2 (6 bases each). The V end lost 1 base, the J end lost 2 bases, and 12 bases lay between the germline ends. Germline-derived CDR1 and CDR2 are SGDLS and YYNGEE. This CDR3 spans 15 amino acids. CDR3 loop: CASSVYGGVQETQYF. The CDR3 coding sequence is TGTGCCAGCAGCGTATACGGGGGCGTACAAGAGACCCAGTACTTC.

V and J are TRBV2 and TRBJ2-4; the D is unclear. TRBJ2-5 explains the end of the DNA better; the J call may be wrong. The CDR3 extends over 14 amino acids. Germline loops: CDR1 SNHLY, CDR2 FYNNEI. The CDR3 loop is CAGKARSGEETQYF. In nucleotides, the CDR3 is TGTGCCGGAAAAGCCCGTAGTGGAGAGGAGACCCAGTACTTC.

The chain is built from TRBV6-5 and TRBJ1-1, with D hard to call. This CDR3 comprises 14 residues. Germline assignment: CDR1 MNHEY and CDR2 SVGAGI. Between the trimmed V and J ends, which lost 6 bases and 5 bases, there was a span of 16 bases. The CDR3 loop reads CASRLLWGSTEAFF. The DNA for the CDR3 is TGTGCCAGCAGACTACTCTGGGGAAGTACTGAAGCTTTCTTT.

The chain employs TRBV28 and TRBJ2-1, with TRBD2 matching 14 bases. The CDR3 has 19 amino acids. CDR1 is MDHEN, CDR2 SYDVKM, per germline. Losses at the gene ends were 2 bases for V and 2 bases for J; bases not matched to a gene: 8. CDR3 region: CASSLLLGLAGGAYNEQFF. In DNA form, the CDR3 reads TGTGCCAGCAGTTTACTCCTCGGACTAGCGGGGGGCGCCTACAATGAGCAGTTCTTC.

This clonotype was detected only a few times. This sequence joins TRBV28 and TRBJ2-5; possibly TRBD1 for D (5 bases). Germline V gene data show CDR1 as MDHEN and CDR2 as SYDVKM. The CDR3 runs 13 residues. Trimming stripped 6 bases from V and 1 base from J, with 9 bases between. DNA of the CDR3: TGTGCCAGCAGGGTACAGGTCCAAGAGACCCAGTACTTC. Protein product: CASRVQVQETQYF.

The chain joins TRBV19 to TRBJ2-5; D might be TRBD1 (5 bases). Trimming left V 7 bases short and J 5 bases short, with 14 bases between. This CDR3 spans 13 amino acids. Germline lookup yields CDR1 LNHDA and CDR2 SQIVND (reference sequence). CDR3 amino acids: CASTRQGQETQYF. The CDR3 DNA is TGTGCCAGTACTCGGCAGGGCCAGGAGACCCAGTACTTC.

Many counts were recorded for this clonotype. The chain is built from TRBV6-5 and TRBJ2-5; D call uncertain. Trimming removed 6 bases at V and 2 bases at J, with 7 bases between. Germline values: CDR1 MNHEY, CDR2 SVGAGI. There are 12 residues in the CDR3. CDR3 in DNA: TGTGCCAGCAGCCGAGCACAAGAGACCCAGTACTTC. It specifies CASSRAQETQYF.

This clonotype has more than one count but fewer than ten. The chain uses TRBV28 and TRBJ2-7, with 8 bases lining up with TRBD1. Trimming at V came to 5 bases and at J to 0 bases, leaving 12 bases not matched to a gene. The CDR3 sequence is 17 residues long. Germline CDR1 reads MDHEN; CDR2 reads SYDVKM. The CDR3 nucleotides read TGTGCCAGCAGTCTCTTCCCCGGGACAGGCCTCTCCTACGAGCAGTACTTC. This translates into CASSLFPGTGLSYEQYF.